Below, 3 T cell receptor beta chains from the same sample are listed, as sequenced in a study of control samples from healthy donors and cancer patients. Sequenced by immunoSEQ multiplex PCR; TCRdb stores in-frame clones only, minus some. Of roughly 120,000 clones in the sample, 88% were seen once. What was sequenced was blood. The source is a woman in her 70s in good health.

The chain has TRBV9 and TRBJ2-1, with TRBD2 matching over 11 bases. Germline CDR1 SGDLS, CDR2 YYNGEE. The junction had 5 bases not matched to a gene; V was cut back by 6 bases and J by 6 bases. The CDR3 is 14 residues long. In nucleotides, the CDR3 is TGTGCCAGCACACCGGGACTAGCGGTCAATGAGCAGTTCTTC. It specifies CASTPGLAVNEQFF.

The chain is built from TRBV9 and TRBJ2-3, with 7 bases fitting TRBD1. The CDR3 runs 15 residues. J gave up 2 bases and V 0 bases, and 3 bases lay outside the gene matches. CDR1 and CDR2 (germline): SGDLS, YYNGEE. CDR3 coding DNA: TGTGCCAGCAGCGTAGTTGAGGGGGCCACAGATACGCAGTATTTT. Encoded protein: CASSVVEGATDTQYF. Using reference TRBV9 and TRBJ2-3 for the parts outside the CDR3, the full variable domain is DSGVTQTPKHLITATGQRVTLRCSPRSGDLSVYWYQQSLDQGLQFLIQYYNGEERAKGNILERFSAQQFPDLHSELNLSSLELGDSALYFCASSVVEGATDTQYFGPGTRLTVL.

The rearrangement uses TRBV5-1 and TRBJ1-5; no definite D call. V lost 0 bases to trimming and J lost 4 bases, with 8 bases between them. Germline CDR1 and CDR2: SGHRS and YFSETQ. This CDR3 has 14 residues. The CDR3 DNA reads TGCGCCAGCAGCTTGGGGGGATTAAATCAGCCCCAGCATTTT. Translation: CASSLGGLNQPQHF.